The entry below gives a single T cell receptor (beta chain) sequence along with its context. These data are taken from a study of molecular identifiers for immune sequencing clone quantification. The V gene's germline CDR1 is LGHNA and CDR2 YSLEER. The V and J ends lost 0 bases and 0 bases respectively, with 9 bases between them. This CDR3 has 16 residues. MiXCR, applied by TCRdb to the PCR reads, yields one record per CDR3 protein. In the table there are approximately 500,000 distinct CDR3 sequences, roughly 26% of which are singletons. This chain joins TRBV4-3 and TRBJ2-1; D not resolved. Sequenced input: naive CD8+ T cells from blood, with Jurkat cell RNA spiked in. Sample subset: FACS-sorted CD8+CD4-CCR7+CD45RA+ naive T cells. The TCR was taken from a human donor in good health. Some libraries in this study had Jurkat cell RNA spiked in. The CDR3 sequence: CASSQDPPSSYNEQFF. The CDR3 DNA reads as TGCGCCAGCAGCCAAGATCCGCCGAGCTCCTACAATGAGCAGTTCTTC.